This TCR beta chain was identified during a study of shared clonotypes between healthy human individuals. CDR1 SGHRS and CDR2 YFSETQ come from the germline V gene. With V trimmed by 4 bases and J by 2 bases, 6 bases remained unmatched. This CDR3 spans 16 amino acids. Donors had no recently reported acute infections or vaccinations and were HIV-negative. Researchers partitioned CD4+ cells into CD45RA+ naive and CD45RA-negative memory subsets. Repertoires were generated with immunoSEQ multiplex PCR, while TCRdb's copy carries only in-frame clones and drops some. This sample carries hundreds of thousands of clones, around four fifths of them seen once, and the ten largest clones take 1.5% to 2%.

The sequenced sample consisted of memory CD4+ T cells sorted from blood. Subset described: CD45RA-negative fraction. The chain employs TRBV5-1 and TRBJ2-6, with 7 bases identical to TRBD1. This clonotype was obtained from a woman aged 30 to 39 in good health. This chain's CDR3 is CASSEGALPGANVLTF. CDR3 nucleotide sequence: TGCGCCAGCAGCGAGGGGGCCTTGCCTGGGGCCAACGTCCTGACTTTC. Drawing the rest from reference TRBV5-1 and TRBJ2-6, the complete variable domain is KAGVTQTPRYLIKTRGQQVTLSCSPISGHRSVSWYQQTPGQGLQFLFEYFSETQRNKGNFPGRFSGRQFSNSRSEMNVSTLELGDSALYLCASSEGALPGANVLTFGAGSRLTVL.